The 21 T cell receptor beta chains reported below all come from one sample, sequenced in a study of cytomegalovirus exposure and HLA in healthy donors. TCRdb keeps only in-frame clones here, not all; method: immunoSEQ multiplex PCR. The repertoire holds 250,000 to 400,000 clones, 88% seen once, with about 0.96% in the top ten. Sequenced input: PBMCs. These receptor sequences come from a man aged 30 to 39 in good health and CMV-seronegative.

This chain links TRBV5-4 with TRBJ2-2; D is possibly TRBD2 (6 bases). Germline CDR1 is SGHNT and CDR2 is YYREEE (reference sequence). The CDR3 covers 17 residues. The V end lost 3 bases, the J end lost 6 bases, and 21 bases lay between the germline ends. CDR3 region: CASSWPPGTGKAGELFF. CDR3 nucleotides: TGTGCCAGCAGCTGGCCCCCTGGGACTGGGAAAGCCGGGGAGCTGTTTTTT.

The rearrangement joins TRBV4-1 to TRBJ2-2, with D tentatively TRBD1 (6 bases). The ends were cut back, 6 bases at V and 3 bases at J, with 14 bases in the middle. Germline V lookup: CDR1 MGHRA, CDR2 YSYEKL. The length of the CDR3 is 15 residues. CDR3 region: CASRMQGTDTGELFF. For the CDR3, the DNA is TGCGCCAGCAGGATGCAGGGGACGGACACCGGGGAGCTGTTTTTT.

This chain uses TRBV27 with TRBJ2-2; D remains unclear. Trimming took off 5 bases at V and 0 bases at J, with 7 bases between the two ends. Looked up from germline, CDR1 is MNHEY and CDR2 is SMNVEV (reference sequence). This CDR3 is built from 14 residues. CDR3 sequence reads: CASSRQTNTGELFF. The CDR3 nucleotides are TGTGCCAGCAGTCGACAAACGAACACCGGGGAGCTGTTTTTT.

The genes are TRBV5-1 and TRBJ2-5, with D hard to call. The V end was cut by 0 bases, the J end by 5 bases, with 5 bases between. CDR1 is SGHRS, CDR2 YFSETQ, per germline. The CDR3 spans 12 residues. The CDR3 DNA sequence: TGCGCCAGCAGCTTGGGAGCGGAGACCCAGTACTTC. As protein: CASSLGAETQYF.

V is TRBV7-2 and J is TRBJ2-1, with 9 nucleotides matching TRBD2. V trimming: 4 bases; J trimming: 3 bases; junction bases outside the gene matches: 7. The CDR3 is made up of 16 amino acids. Germline V gene data show CDR1 as SGHTA and CDR2 as FQGNSA. Here the CDR3 DNA reads TGTGCCAGCAGCTCGACGGGACTAGCTGGCTACAATGAGCAGTTCTTC. Protein product: CASSSTGLAGYNEQFF.

The chain carries TRBV18 and TRBJ1-2; 10 positions match TRBD1. V trimming: 4 bases; J trimming: 4 bases; junction bases outside the gene matches: 12. CDR1 and CDR2 from the germline V gene are KGHSH and LQKENI. The CDR3 has 17 residues. DNA for the CDR3: TGTGCCAGCTCACGCGGGACAGGGGTAGCTCTGGGCTATGGCTACACCTTC. Its translation: CASSRGTGVALGYGYTF. Using reference TRBV18 and TRBJ1-2 for the parts outside the CDR3, the full variable domain is NAGVMQNPRHLVRRRGQEARLRCSPMKGHSHVYWYRQLPEEGLKFMVYLQKENIIDESGMPKERFSAEFPKEGPSILRIQQVVRGDSAAYFCASSRGTGVALGYGYTFGSGTRLTVV.

The chain joins TRBV5-4 to TRBJ1-3; D is unresolved. Germline assignment: CDR1 SGHNT and CDR2 YYREEE (reference sequence). V lost 0 bases and J lost 1, with 8 bases in between. The CDR3 contains 15 residues. CDR3 protein: CASSLDIKSGNTIYF. Here the CDR3 DNA reads TGTGCCAGCAGCTTGGACATCAAGTCTGGAAACACCATATATTTT.

The chain recombines TRBV5-1 with TRBJ1-1; TRBD1 matches 8 bases. Germline loops: CDR1 SGHRS, CDR2 YFSETQ. The V gene end was trimmed by 7 bases and the J gene end by 2 bases; junction bases not matched to a gene: 7. CDR3 size: 14 residues. CDR3 nucleotide sequence: TGCGCCAGCGGGAAACAGGGGGTAAACACTGAAGCTTTCTTT. Protein product: CASGKQGVNTEAFF.

V gene TRBV4-2 combines with J gene TRBJ2-1; 13 nucleotides align to TRBD2. The CDR3 length is 16 residues. V was clipped by 9 bases and J by 0 bases; unmatched bases: 5. Germline V gene data show CDR1 as LGHNA and CDR2 as YNFKEQ. For the CDR3, the DNA is TGTGCCAGTAGGACTAGCGGGGGCAGCTCCTACAATGAGCAGTTCTTC. It is translated as CASRTSGGSSYNEQFF.

The genes are TRBV7-9 and TRBJ2-7; 7 bases agree with TRBD1. Germline CDR1 SEHNR, CDR2 FQNEAQ (reference sequence). Trimming cost V 5 bases and J 5 bases; bases outside gene matches: 9. The CDR3 sequence is 14 residues long. This CDR3 reads CASSDRQGKHEQYF. DNA of the CDR3: TGTGCCAGCAGCGACCGACAGGGAAAACACGAGCAGTACTTC.

The rearrangement uses TRBV7-7 and TRBJ2-5; D is unclear. V was cut by 1 base and J by 4 bases, with 7 bases left in between. The CDR3 length is 13 residues. From germline, CDR1 is SSHAT and CDR2 FNYEAQ (reference sequence). CDR3: CASSLGAVETQYF. The CDR3 bases are TGTGCCAGCAGCTTAGGGGCAGTAGAGACCCAGTACTTC.

The chain links TRBV18 to TRBJ1-6, with no clear D. This CDR3 spans 13 amino acids. Germline V gives CDR1 KGHSH, CDR2 LQKENI. V was shortened by 6 bases and J by 7 bases, with 10 bases between the two germline ends. Written as DNA, the CDR3 is TGTGCCAGCTCCCAATCGGTAAATTCACCCCTCCACTTT. This codes for CASSQSVNSPLHF.

The rearrangement joins TRBV5-1 to TRBJ2-3; TRBD2 aligns across 16 bases. Germline V CDR1 and CDR2: SGHRS, YFSETQ. The CDR3 length is 21 residues. V trimming: 4 bases; J trimming: 2 bases; junction bases outside the gene matches: 16. The CDR3 bases are TGCGCCAGCAGCCCGCGACCCGGGACTAGCGGGGGGGCCGCGTTCACAGATACGCAGTATTTT. This codes for CASSPRPGTSGGAAFTDTQYF.

CDR3 region: CASSQGTGGNEKLFF. The CDR3 DNA sequence: TGCGCCAGCAGCCAAGGGACAGGGGGTAATGAAAAACTGTTTTTT. The rearrangement links TRBV4-3 to TRBJ1-4; 10 positions match TRBD1. Germline CDR1 LGHNA, CDR2 YSLEER. Trimming removed 1 base from V and 4 bases from J; junction bases left unmatched: 0. The CDR3 loop spans 15 amino acids.

This clone was seen just once. The chain recombines TRBV9 with TRBJ2-2, with D perhaps matching TRBD2 (6 bases). Germline values: CDR1 SGDLS, CDR2 YYNGEE. Trimming took off 0 bases at V and 4 bases at J, with 19 bases between the two ends. The CDR3 runs 18 residues. The CDR3 coding sequence is TGTGCCAGCAGCGTAGAGGGGAGCGGGTTCCGTAGCACCGGGGAGCTGTTTTTT. Protein product: CASSVEGSGFRSTGELFF.

The chain is built from TRBV7-2 and TRBJ1-1; tentative D call: TRBD1 (6 bases). The germline V gene has CDR1 SGHTA and CDR2 FQGNSA. The CDR3 contains 14 residues. Trimming removed 4 bases from V and 2 bases from J, with 11 bases in between. This CDR3 is CASSYRVANTEAFF. In DNA form, the CDR3 reads TGTGCCAGCAGCTACAGGGTGGCCAACACTGAAGCTTTCTTT. The full variable domain, its missing parts supplied by reference TRBV7-2 and TRBJ1-1, is GAGVSQSPSNKVTEKGKDVELRCDPISGHTALYWYRQSLGQGLEFLIYFQGNSAPDKSGLPSDRFSAERTGGSVSTLTIQRTQQEDSAVYLCASSYRVANTEAFFGQGTRLTVV.

The V gene is TRBV7-6, the J gene TRBJ1-1; D unresolved. The CDR3 runs 15 residues. CDR1 and CDR2 (germline): SGHVS, FNYEAQ. The V and J ends lost 3 bases and 1 base respectively, with 12 bases between them. CDR3 loop: CASSLSLEGNTEAFF. The CDR3 DNA reads as TGTGCCAGCAGCTTGTCCCTGGAGGGGAACACTGAAGCTTTCTTT. Together with reference TRBV7-6 and TRBJ1-1, the CDR3 gives the full variable domain: GAGVSQSPRYKVTKRGQDVALRCDPISGHVSLYWYRQALGQGPEFLTYFNYEAQQDKSGLPNDRFSAERPEGSISTLTIQRTEQRDSAMYRCASSLSLEGNTEAFFGQGTRLTVV.

This clone was detected only once. The V and J genes are TRBV7-9 and TRBJ2-1, with TRBD2 matching 13 bases. CDR3 length: 19 residues. Trimming cost V 5 bases and J 5 bases; bases outside gene matches: 15. Germline V gives CDR1 SEHNR, CDR2 FQNEAQ (reference sequence). This CDR3 is CASSDPGLAGPKRNNEQFF. The CDR3 nucleotides are TGTGCCAGCAGCGATCCGGGACTAGCGGGACCCAAAAGGAACAATGAGCAGTTCTTC.

The V gene is TRBV5-4, the J gene TRBJ2-7; TRBD1 is a possible D gene (6 bases). V gave up 5 bases and J gave up 3 bases, with 9 bases separating them. CDR3 length equals 12 residues. Germline assignment: CDR1 SGHNT and CDR2 YYREEE (reference sequence). The CDR3 DNA sequence: TGTGCCAGCAGTAGAGGGGGCTACGAGCAGTACTTC. As protein: CASSRGGYEQYF.

The V and J genes are TRBV5-1 and TRBJ2-3, with 8 bases identical to TRBD1. The junction had 9 bases not matched to a gene; V was cut back by 1 base and J by 2 bases. Germline assignment: CDR1 SGHRS and CDR2 YFSETQ. The CDR3 has 17 residues. The CDR3 here is CASSLRTGGTHTDTQYF. In DNA form, the CDR3 reads TGCGCCAGCAGCTTGCGCACAGGGGGAACACACACAGATACGCAGTATTTT.

The CDR3 reads CASSQAGVFTEAFF. Here the CDR3 DNA reads TGTGCCAGCAGCCAGGCAGGGGTTTTCACTGAAGCTTTCTTT. The rearrangement uses TRBV7-9 and TRBJ1-1, with D perhaps TRBD1 (6 bases). This CDR3 spans 14 amino acids. Germline values: CDR1 SEHNR, CDR2 FQNEAQ (reference sequence). V was clipped by 5 bases and J by 4 bases, with 14 bases between them.